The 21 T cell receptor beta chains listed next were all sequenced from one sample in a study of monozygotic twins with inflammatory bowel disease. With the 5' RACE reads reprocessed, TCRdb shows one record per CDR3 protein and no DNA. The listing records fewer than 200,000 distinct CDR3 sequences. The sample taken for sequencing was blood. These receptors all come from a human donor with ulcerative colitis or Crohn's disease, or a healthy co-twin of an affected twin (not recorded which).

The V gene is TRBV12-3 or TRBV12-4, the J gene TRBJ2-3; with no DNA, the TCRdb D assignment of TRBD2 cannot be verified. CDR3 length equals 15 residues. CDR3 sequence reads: CASSLPSRGTDTQYF.

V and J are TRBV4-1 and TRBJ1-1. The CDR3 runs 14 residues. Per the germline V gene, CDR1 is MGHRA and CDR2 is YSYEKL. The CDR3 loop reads CASRLPTWDTEAFF.

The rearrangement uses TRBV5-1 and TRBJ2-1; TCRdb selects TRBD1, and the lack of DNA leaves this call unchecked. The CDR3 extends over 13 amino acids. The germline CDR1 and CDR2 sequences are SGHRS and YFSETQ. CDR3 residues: CASSRVRGDEQFF.

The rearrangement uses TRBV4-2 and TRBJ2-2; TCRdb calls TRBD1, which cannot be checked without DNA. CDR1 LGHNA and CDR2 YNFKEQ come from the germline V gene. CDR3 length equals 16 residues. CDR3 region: CASSHPQGEGTGELFF.

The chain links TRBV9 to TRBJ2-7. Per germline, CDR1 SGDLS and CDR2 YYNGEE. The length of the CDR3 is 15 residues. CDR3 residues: CASSVGSYADDEQYF.

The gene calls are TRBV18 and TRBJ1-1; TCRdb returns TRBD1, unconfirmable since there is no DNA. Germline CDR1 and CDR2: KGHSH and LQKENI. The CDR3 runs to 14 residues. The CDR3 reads CASSQTGRTTEAFF.

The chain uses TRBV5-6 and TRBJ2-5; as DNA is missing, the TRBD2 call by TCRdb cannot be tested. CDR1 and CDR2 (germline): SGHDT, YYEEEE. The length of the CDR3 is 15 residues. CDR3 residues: CACSSSGGARETQYF.

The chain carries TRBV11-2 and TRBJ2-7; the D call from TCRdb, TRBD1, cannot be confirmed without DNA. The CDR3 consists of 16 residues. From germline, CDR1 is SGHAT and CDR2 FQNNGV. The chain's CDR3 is CASSLVGADNSYEQYF.

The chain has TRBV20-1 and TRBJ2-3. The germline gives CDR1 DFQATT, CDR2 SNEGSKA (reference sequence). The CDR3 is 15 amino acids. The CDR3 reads CSAISRVLGTDTQYF.

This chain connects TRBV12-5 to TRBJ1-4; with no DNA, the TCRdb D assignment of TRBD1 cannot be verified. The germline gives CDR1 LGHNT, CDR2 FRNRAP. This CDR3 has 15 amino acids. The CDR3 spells CASSPLPGRSEKLFF. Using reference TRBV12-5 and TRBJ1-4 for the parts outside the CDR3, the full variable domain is DARVTQTPRHKVTEMGQEVTMRCQPILGHNTVFWYRQTMMQGLELLAYFRNRAPLDDSGMPKDRFSAEMPDATLATLKIQPSEPRDSAVYFCASSPLPGRSEKLFFGSGTQLSVL.

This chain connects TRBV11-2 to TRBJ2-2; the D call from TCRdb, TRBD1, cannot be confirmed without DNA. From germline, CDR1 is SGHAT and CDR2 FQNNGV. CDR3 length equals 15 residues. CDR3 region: CASSPWKGRDGELFF. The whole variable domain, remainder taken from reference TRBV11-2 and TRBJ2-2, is EAGVAQSPRYKIIEKRQSVAFWCNPISGHATLYWYQQILGQGPKLLIQFQNNGVVDDSQLPKDRFSAERLKGVDSTLKIQPAKLEDSAVYLCASSPWKGRDGELFFGEGSRLTVL.

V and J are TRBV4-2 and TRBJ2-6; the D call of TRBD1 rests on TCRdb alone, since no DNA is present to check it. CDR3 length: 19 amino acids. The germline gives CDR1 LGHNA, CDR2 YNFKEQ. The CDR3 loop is CASSQGWGHWESGANVLTF.

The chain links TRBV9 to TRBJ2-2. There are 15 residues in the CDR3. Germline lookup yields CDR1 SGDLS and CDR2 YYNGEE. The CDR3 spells CASSVEGRHTGELFF.

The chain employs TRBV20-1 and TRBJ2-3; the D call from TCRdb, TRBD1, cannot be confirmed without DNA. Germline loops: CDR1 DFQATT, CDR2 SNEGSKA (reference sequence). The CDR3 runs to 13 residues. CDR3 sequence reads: CSAREGGSDTQYF.

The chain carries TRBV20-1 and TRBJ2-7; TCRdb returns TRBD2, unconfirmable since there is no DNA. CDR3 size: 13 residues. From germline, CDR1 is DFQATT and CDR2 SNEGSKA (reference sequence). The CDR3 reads CSAKGLYGYEQYF.

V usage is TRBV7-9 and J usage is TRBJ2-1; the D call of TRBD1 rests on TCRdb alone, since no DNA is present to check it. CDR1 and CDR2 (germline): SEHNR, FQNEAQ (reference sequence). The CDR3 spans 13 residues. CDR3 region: CASSPGGDNEQFF.

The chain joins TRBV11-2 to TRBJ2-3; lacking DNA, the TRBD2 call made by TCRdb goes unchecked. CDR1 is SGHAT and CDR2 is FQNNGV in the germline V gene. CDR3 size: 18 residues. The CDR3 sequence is CASSLRWRSGRGTDTQYF.

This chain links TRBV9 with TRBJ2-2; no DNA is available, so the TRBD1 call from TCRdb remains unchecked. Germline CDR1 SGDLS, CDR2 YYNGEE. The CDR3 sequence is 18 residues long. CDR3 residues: CASSVGGWAGGTAGELFF.

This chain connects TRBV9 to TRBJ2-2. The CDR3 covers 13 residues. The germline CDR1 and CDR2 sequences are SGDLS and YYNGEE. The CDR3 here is CASSVGGAGELFF. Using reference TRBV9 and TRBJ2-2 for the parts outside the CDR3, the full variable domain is DSGVTQTPKHLITATGQRVTLRCSPRSGDLSVYWYQQSLDQGLQFLIQYYNGEERAKGNILERFSAQQFPDLHSELNLSSLELGDSALYFCASSVGGAGELFFGEGSRLTVL.

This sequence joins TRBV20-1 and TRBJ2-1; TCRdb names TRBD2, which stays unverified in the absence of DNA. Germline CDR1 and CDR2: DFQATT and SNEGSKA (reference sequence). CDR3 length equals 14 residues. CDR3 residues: CSAEKRERNNEQFF.

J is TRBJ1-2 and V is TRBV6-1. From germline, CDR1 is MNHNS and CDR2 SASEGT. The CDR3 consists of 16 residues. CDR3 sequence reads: CASSLISGSGPYGYTF.